One and the same sample provided the 19 T cell receptor beta chains below, sequenced in a study of blood T cell repertoires in COVID-19. Here immunoSEQ multiplex PCR was the method, and the copy in TCRdb shows in-frame clones only, minus some. The data show 160,000 or so clones, more than 70% seen once. Sample: PBMCs or T cells enriched from blood (not recorded which). The origin of the receptors is a man aged 60 to 69 who had recovered from COVID-19.

This clone was seen just once. The rearrangement links TRBV7-9 to TRBJ2-5; TRBD2 matches 7 bases. Germline assignment: CDR1 SEHNR and CDR2 FQNEAQ (reference sequence). The CDR3 covers 15 residues. The ends lost 0 bases at V and 2 bases at J; junction bases unmatched: 3. CDR3 in amino acids: CASSLAASGQETQYF. CDR3 coding DNA: TGTGCCAGCAGCTTAGCGGCTAGCGGACAAGAGACCCAGTACTTC.

The rearrangement uses TRBV13 and TRBJ2-1; 11 bases align to TRBD2. Per germline, CDR1 PRHDT and CDR2 FYEKMQ (reference sequence). This CDR3 spans 15 amino acids. V shed 3 bases, J shed 6 bases, and the junction held 4 bases outside the gene matches. The CDR3 is CASSFSGGAANEQFF. The CDR3 DNA is TGTGCCAGCAGCTTTAGCGGGGGGGCCGCCAATGAGCAGTTCTTC. The variable domain in full, completed from reference TRBV13 and TRBJ2-1, reads AAGVIQSPRHLIKEKRETATLKCYPIPRHDTVYWYQQGPGQDPQFLISFYEKMQSDKGSIPDRFSAQQFSDYHSELNMSSLELGDSALYFCASSFSGGAANEQFFGPGTRLTVL.

A few counts support this clone. V usage is TRBV10-3 and J usage is TRBJ1-6; D gene unclear. CDR1 is ENHRY, CDR2 SYGVKD, per germline. V was shortened by 7 bases and J by 6 bases, with 13 bases between the two germline ends. The CDR3 consists of 14 residues. CDR3 nucleotide sequence: TGTGCCATCAAAGTGGCGGGAAGTAATTCACCCCTCCACTTT. This translates into CAIKVAGSNSPLHF.

The rearrangement links TRBV10-1 to TRBJ2-7, with 10 bases lining up with TRBD1. CDR1 is WNHNN and CDR2 is SYGVQD in the germline V gene (reference sequence). Trimming removed 9 bases from V and 0 bases from J; junction bases left unmatched: 5. CDR3 length equals 14 residues. CDR3 DNA: TGCGCCAGAGGGACAGGGGCCGCCTCCTACGAGCAGTACTTC. Translated, it gives CARGTGAASYEQYF.

The CDR3 loop is CASSFRGGSIGTDTQYF. The CDR3 DNA is TGTGCCAGCAGCTTTCGTGGCGGGAGTATAGGCACAGATACGCAGTATTTT. This chain joins TRBV11-3 and TRBJ2-3, with TRBD2 identical over 7 bases. CDR3 length equals 17 residues. Germline lookup yields CDR1 SGHNT and CDR2 YENEEA. Germline trimming cut 3 bases from V and 1 base from J; bases unmatched to any gene: 10.

This chain links TRBV14 with TRBJ1-2, with TRBD1 identical over 8 bases. With 1 base clipped from V and 6 bases from J, the junction kept 7 bases outside the gene matches. Germline V gene data show CDR1 as SGHDN and CDR2 as FVKESK. The CDR3 has 15 amino acids. CDR3 DNA: TGTGCCAGCAGCCAAGCCCCGGCAGGGGGCGATGGCTACACCTTC. Amino acids: CASSQAPAGGDGYTF.

The chain uses TRBV4-1 and TRBJ2-7; TRBD1 matches at 10 bases. This CDR3 region has 15 residues. CDR1 is MGHRA and CDR2 is YSYEKL in the germline V gene. Unmatched junction bases numbered 11, after V lost 6 bases and J lost 6 bases. CDR3 in amino acids: CASSLGQGVGSEQYF. DNA for the CDR3: TGCGCCAGCAGTCTCGGACAGGGGGTGGGGTCCGAGCAGTACTTC.

The V call is TRBV12-5, the J call TRBJ2-7, with a tentative D call TRBD1 (6 bases). The V end was cut by 1 base, the J end by 0 bases, with 13 bases between. This CDR3 spans 16 amino acids. The germline V gene has CDR1 LGHNT and CDR2 FRNRAP. The CDR3 reads CASGLASGTNSYEQYF. DNA for the CDR3: TGTGCTAGTGGTTTGGCCTCCGGGACAAACTCCTACGAGCAGTACTTC.

This chain connects TRBV7-2 to TRBJ1-3, with a weak D call TRBD1 (6 bases). Germline CDR1 and CDR2: SGHTA and FQGNSA. With 5 bases removed from V and 0 bases from J, the gap between germline ends came to 17 bases. The CDR3 sequence is 17 residues long. CDR3 bases: TGTGCCAGCAGCCTGCGGACAGCTCCCAACTCTGGAAACACCATATATTTT. This translates into CASSLRTAPNSGNTIYF.

The chain couples TRBV9 to TRBJ1-4, with D possibly being TRBD1 (5 bases). V shed 5 bases and J shed 5 bases, with 10 bases lying between them. The CDR3 loop spans 13 amino acids. Per the germline V gene, CDR1 is SGDLS and CDR2 is YYNGEE. CDR3: CASSDSINEKLFF. CDR3 in DNA: TGTGCCAGCAGTGACAGCATCAATGAAAAACTGTTTTTT.

This clone was counted between two and nine times. The CDR3: CASSQEGALGQPQHF. CDR3 nucleotides: TGCGCCAGCAGCCAGGAGGGAGCGTTGGGGCAGCCCCAGCATTTT. This chain uses TRBV4-1 with TRBJ1-5; D is unresolved. In germline, CDR1 is MGHRA, CDR2 YSYEKL. The CDR3 contains 15 residues. The V end lost 3 bases, the J end lost 7 bases, and 16 bases lay between the germline ends.

This clone was recorded only once. J is TRBJ2-3 and V is TRBV5-1; 8 positions match TRBD2. The CDR3 sequence is 15 residues long. The germline CDR1 and CDR2 sequences are SGHRS and YFSETQ. The V and J ends lost 1 base and 2 bases, in that order; junction bases with no gene match: 3. The CDR3 bases are TGCGCCAGCAGCTTGTCACTAGCGGTCACAGATACGCAGTATTTT. Protein: CASSLSLAVTDTQYF.

The chain joins TRBV25-1 to TRBJ1-3; a weak D match, TRBD1 (5 bases). The V end was cut by 2 bases, the J end by 9 bases, with 23 bases between. Germline CDR1 MGHDK, CDR2 SYGVNS. The CDR3 spans 17 residues. CDR3 sequence reads: CASSERPLSRDYGTIYF. Written as DNA, the CDR3 is TGTGCCAGCAGTGAACGCCCCCTATCTAGGGACTACGGCACCATATATTTT.

This chain uses TRBV7-3 with TRBJ2-1; 10 nucleotides line up with TRBD2. The CDR3 runs 17 residues. Germline V lookup: CDR1 SGHTA, CDR2 FQGTGA. J lost 7 bases, V lost 2 bases, and 11 bases had no gene match. Written as DNA, the CDR3 is TGTGCCAGCAGCTTACGGCCTAGCGGGGGATTTCGGAATGAGCAGTTCTTC. It codes for CASSLRPSGGFRNEQFF. Filled out from reference TRBV7-3 and TRBJ2-1, the complete variable domain reads GAGVSQTPSNKVTEKGKYVELRCDPISGHTALYWYRQSLGQGPEFLIYFQGTGAADDSGLPNDRFFAVRPEGSVSTLKIQRTERGDSAVYLCASSLRPSGGFRNEQFFGPGTRLTVL.

V and J are TRBV3-1 (or the pseudogene TRBV3-2) and TRBJ2-7; 10 positions match TRBD1. Germline V lookup: CDR1 LGHDT, CDR2 YNNKEL (reference sequence). V shed 4 bases and J 3 bases; nucleotides not matched to a gene: 6. The CDR3 has 15 residues. As DNA, the CDR3 is TGTGCCAGCAGCCCCCAGAGGACAGGGGGCTACGAGCAGTACTTC. Translated, it gives CASSPQRTGGYEQYF.

The genes are TRBV2 and TRBJ1-6; 9 bases are a match to TRBD1. CDR3 length: 15 amino acids. Germline V gene lookup returns CDR1 SNHLY and CDR2 FYNNEI. V was pared by 4 bases and J by 7 bases, with 5 bases of the junction left unmatched. CDR3 coding DNA: TGTGCCAGCAGTGTCGGACAGGGGATAAATTCACCCCTCCACTTT. Its protein product is CASSVGQGINSPLHF.

The V and J genes are TRBV4-2 and TRBJ2-3; 8 bases agree with TRBD2. Germline trimming cut 2 bases from V and 9 bases from J; bases unmatched to any gene: 7. CDR3 size: 14 residues. Germline V gene data show CDR1 as LGHNA and CDR2 as YNFKEQ. CDR3 DNA sequence: TGTGCCAGCAGCCAAATAGCGGGGAGTATGACGCAGTATTTT. The encoded protein is CASSQIAGSMTQYF.

This chain connects TRBV21-1 to TRBJ2-2; no check of the table's D call, TRBD1, against the DNA was made. TRBV21-1 is described as a pseudogene. The CDR3 consists of 16 residues. The chain's CDR3 is CASSTNRDRASGELFF. In DNA, the CDR3 is TGTGCCAGCAGCACCAACCGGGACAGGGCAAGCGGGGAGCTGTTTTTT.

The chain has TRBV27 and TRBJ2-4; 10 bases align to TRBD1. The V and J ends lost 6 bases and 5 bases, in that order; junction bases with no gene match: 7. The CDR3 runs to 15 residues. Germline V CDR1 and CDR2: MNHEY, SMNVEV (reference sequence). CDR3 sequence (DNA): TGTGCCAGCAGATTGACAGGGGGCGCAGAAAACATTCAGTACTTC. It is translated as CASRLTGGAENIQYF.